The source of this T cell receptor (beta chain) is a study of CD8+CD57+ T cells in acquired aplastic anemia. Study-wide background: The DNA of sorted CD4+ and CD8+ cells averaged 3.2 ug. Points from the study as a whole: Between patients and controls, CD8+ Simpson's diversity did not vary significantly.

On this clonotype: As yet, its antigen is unknown.

TCR beta VDJ and CDR3 profiles were obtained from a genomic DNA template. One entry per CDR3 protein, called by TCRdb with MiXCR from the reads. The table includes roughly 200,000 distinct CDR3 sequences, roughly 60% detected once. Germline CDR1 is LNHDA and CDR2 is SQIVND (reference sequence). CDR3 size: 13 residues. Trimming took off 4 bases at V and 6 bases at J, with 10 bases between the two ends. The patients chosen for sequencing had shown expansion of CD8+CD57+ cells (detected by flow cytometry). Patients, without exception, had severe acquired aplastic anemia. V usage is TRBV19 and J usage is TRBJ2-1; D is possibly TRBD1 (6 bases). The origin of this receptor is a human donor with aplastic anemia. The material sequenced was sorted CD4+, CD8+, or CD8+CD57+ T cells (not recorded which) from PBMCs. CDR3 region: CASSTSQGNEQFF. CDR3 DNA sequence: TGTGCCAGTAGTACATCACAGGGCAATGAGCAGTTCTTC.